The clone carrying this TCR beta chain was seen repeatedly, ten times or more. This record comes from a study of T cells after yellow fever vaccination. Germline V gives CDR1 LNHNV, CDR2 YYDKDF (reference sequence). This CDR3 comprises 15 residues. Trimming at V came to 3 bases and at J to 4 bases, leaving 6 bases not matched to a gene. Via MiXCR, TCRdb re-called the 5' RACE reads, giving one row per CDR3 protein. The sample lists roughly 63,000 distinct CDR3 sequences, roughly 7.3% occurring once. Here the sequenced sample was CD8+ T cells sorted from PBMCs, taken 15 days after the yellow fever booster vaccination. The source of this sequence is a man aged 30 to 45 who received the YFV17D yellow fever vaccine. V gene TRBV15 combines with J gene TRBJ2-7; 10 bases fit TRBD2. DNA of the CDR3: TGTGCCACCAGCAGTGATTCTAGCGGGAGTTACGAGCAGTACTTC. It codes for CATSSDSSGSYEQYF.